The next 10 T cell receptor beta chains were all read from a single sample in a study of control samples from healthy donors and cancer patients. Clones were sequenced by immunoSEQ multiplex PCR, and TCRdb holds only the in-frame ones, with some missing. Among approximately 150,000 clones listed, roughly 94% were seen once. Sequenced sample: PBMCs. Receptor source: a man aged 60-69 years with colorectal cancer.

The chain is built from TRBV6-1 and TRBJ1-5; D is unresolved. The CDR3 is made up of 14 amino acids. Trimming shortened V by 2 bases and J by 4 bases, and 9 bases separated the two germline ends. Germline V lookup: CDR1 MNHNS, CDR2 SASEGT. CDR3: CASSERAENQPQHF. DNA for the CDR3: TGTGCCAGCAGTGAACGGGCGGAGAATCAGCCCCAGCATTTT.

The CDR3 sequence is CASSEGGQEDGYTF. CDR3 sequence (DNA): TGTGCCAGCAGTGAAGGGGGACAAGAAGATGGCTACACCTTC. The chain uses TRBV6-1 and TRBJ1-2; D perhaps matches TRBD1 (6 bases). V was trimmed by 1 base and J by 6 bases, leaving 12 bases between them. CDR1 MNHNS and CDR2 SASEGT come from the germline V gene. There are 14 residues in the CDR3.

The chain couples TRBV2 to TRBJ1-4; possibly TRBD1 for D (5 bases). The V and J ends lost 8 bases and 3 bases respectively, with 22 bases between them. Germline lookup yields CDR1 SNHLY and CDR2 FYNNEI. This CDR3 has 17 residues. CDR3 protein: CASAWLVGEVANEKLFF. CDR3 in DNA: TGTGCCAGCGCATGGCTTGTGGGGGAGGTGGCTAATGAAAAACTGTTTTTT.

CDR3 loop: CASSFQGEEYEQYF. The CDR3 coding sequence is TGCGCCAGCAGTTTCCAGGGGGAAGAATACGAGCAGTACTTC. The chain is built from TRBV5-1 and TRBJ2-7, with 7 bases lining up with TRBD1. The CDR3 sequence is 14 residues long. Germline lookup yields CDR1 SGHRS and CDR2 YFSETQ. Unmatched junction bases numbered 9, after V lost 5 bases and J lost 4 bases.

DNA for the CDR3: TGTGCCAGCAGCTCCCAGGATTTTTATGGCTACACCTTC. It specifies CASSSQDFYGYTF. V is TRBV7-9 and J is TRBJ1-2; D not resolved. The germline CDR1 and CDR2 sequences are SEHNR and FQNEAQ (reference sequence). This CDR3 comprises 13 residues. Trimming removed 4 bases at V and 5 bases at J, with 11 bases between.

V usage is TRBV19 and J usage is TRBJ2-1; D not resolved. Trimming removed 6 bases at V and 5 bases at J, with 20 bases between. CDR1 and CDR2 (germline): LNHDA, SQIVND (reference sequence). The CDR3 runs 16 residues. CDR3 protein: CASRSLTRLLNNEQFF. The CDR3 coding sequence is TGTGCCAGTAGATCACTGACCCGCTTACTAAACAATGAGCAGTTCTTC. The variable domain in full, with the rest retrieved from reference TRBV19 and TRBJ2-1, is DGGITQSPKYLFRKEGQNVTLSCEQNLNHDAMYWYRQDPGQGLRLIYYSQIVNDFQKGDIAEGYSVSREKKESFPLTVTSAQKNPTAFYLCASRSLTRLLNNEQFFGPGTRLTVL.

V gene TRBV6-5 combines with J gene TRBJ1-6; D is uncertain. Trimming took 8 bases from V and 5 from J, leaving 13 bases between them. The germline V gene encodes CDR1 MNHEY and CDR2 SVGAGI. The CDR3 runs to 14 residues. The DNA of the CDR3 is TGTGCCAGCTCAGGCTTTCAAGATAATTCACCCCTCCACTTT. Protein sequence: CASSGFQDNSPLHF.

CDR3 nucleotide sequence: TGTGCCAGCAGTTACTCTGGAGAGACCCAGTACTTC. Translated, it gives CASSYSGETQYF. V and J are TRBV6-2 or TRBV6-3 and TRBJ2-5; unclear D gene. V lost 0 bases and J lost 4, with 3 bases in between. CDR1 and CDR2 from the germline V gene are MNHEY and SVGEGT. The CDR3 is 12 residues long.

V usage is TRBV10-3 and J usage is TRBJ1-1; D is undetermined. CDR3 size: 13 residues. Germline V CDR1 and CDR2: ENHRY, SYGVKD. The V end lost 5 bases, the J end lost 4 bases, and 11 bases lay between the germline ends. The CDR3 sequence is CAISKEVSTEAFF. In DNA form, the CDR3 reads TGTGCCATCAGTAAGGAAGTCAGCACTGAAGCTTTCTTT.

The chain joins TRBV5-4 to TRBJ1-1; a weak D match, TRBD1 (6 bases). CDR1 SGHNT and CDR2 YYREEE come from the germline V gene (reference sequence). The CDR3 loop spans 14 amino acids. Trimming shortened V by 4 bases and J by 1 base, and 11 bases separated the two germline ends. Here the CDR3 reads CASSPGQQNTEAFF. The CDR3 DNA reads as TGTGCCAGCAGCCCCGGACAGCAGAACACTGAAGCTTTCTTT.